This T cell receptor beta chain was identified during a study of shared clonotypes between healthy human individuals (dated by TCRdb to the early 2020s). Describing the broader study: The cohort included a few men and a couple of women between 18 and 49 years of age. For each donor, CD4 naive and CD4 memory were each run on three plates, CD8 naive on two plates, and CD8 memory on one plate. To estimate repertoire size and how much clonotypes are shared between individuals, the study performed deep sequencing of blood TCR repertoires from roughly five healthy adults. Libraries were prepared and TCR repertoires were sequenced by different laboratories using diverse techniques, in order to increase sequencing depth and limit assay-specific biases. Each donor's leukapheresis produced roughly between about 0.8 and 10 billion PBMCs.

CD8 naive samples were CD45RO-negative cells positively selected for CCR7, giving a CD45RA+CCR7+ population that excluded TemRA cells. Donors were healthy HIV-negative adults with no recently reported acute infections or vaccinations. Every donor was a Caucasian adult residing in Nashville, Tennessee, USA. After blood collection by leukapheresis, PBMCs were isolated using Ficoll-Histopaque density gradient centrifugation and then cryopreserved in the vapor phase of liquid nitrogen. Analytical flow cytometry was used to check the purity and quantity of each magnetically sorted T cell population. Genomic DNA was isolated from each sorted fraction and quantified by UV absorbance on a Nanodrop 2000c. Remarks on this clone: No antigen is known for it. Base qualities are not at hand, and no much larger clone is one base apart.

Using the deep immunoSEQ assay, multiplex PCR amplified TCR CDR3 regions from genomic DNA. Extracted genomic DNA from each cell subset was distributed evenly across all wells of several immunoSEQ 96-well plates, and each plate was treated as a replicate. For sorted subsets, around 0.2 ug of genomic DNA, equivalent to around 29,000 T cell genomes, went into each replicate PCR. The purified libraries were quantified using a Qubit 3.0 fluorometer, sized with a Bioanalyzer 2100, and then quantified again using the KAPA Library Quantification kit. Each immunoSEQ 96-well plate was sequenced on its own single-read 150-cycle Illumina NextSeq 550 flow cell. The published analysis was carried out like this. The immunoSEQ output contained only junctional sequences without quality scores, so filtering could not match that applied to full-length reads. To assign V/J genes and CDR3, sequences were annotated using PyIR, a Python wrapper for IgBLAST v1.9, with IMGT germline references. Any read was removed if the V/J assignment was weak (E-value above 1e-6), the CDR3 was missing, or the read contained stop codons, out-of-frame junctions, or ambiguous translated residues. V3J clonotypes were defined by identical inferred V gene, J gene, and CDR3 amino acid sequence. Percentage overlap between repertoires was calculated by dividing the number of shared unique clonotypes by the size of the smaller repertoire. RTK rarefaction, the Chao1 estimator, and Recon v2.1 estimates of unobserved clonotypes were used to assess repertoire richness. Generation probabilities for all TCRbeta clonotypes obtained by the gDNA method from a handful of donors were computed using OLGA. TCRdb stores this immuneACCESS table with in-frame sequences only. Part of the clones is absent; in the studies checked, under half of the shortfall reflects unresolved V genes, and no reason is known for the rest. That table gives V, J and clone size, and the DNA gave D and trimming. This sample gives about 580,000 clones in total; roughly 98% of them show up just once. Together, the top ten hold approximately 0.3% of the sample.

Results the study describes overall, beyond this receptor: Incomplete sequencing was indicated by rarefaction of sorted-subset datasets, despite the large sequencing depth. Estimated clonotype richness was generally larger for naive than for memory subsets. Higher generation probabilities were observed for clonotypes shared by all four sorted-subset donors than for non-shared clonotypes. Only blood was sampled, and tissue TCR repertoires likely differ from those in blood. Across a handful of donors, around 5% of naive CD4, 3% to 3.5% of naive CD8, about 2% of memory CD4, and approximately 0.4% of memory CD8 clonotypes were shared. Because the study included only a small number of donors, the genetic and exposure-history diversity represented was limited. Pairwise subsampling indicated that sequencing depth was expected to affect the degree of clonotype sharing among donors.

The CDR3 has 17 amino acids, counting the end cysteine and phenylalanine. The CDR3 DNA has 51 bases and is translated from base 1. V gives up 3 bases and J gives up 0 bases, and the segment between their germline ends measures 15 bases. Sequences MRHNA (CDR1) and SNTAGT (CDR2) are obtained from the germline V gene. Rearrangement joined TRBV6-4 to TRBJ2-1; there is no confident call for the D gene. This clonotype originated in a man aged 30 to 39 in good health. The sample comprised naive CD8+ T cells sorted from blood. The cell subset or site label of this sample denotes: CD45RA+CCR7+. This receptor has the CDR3 CASSEVYGGSSYNEQFF. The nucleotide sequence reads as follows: TGTGCCAGCAGTGAAGTGTACGGTGGAAGCTCCTACAATGAGCAGTTCTTC.